These 7 T cell receptor beta chains were sequenced from one sample in a study of PD-L1 blockade in urothelial cancer. Libraries were prepared by immunoSEQ multiplex PCR; TCRdb keeps only in-frame clonotypes and omits some of them. The sample consists of 70,000 or so clones, roughly 89% of them appearing once. Sequenced here: PBMCs, sampled around atezolizumab (anti-PD-L1) treatment. These TCRs come from a man in his sixties with urothelial cancer.

The chain recombines TRBV6-5 with TRBJ1-2; 7 nucleotides match TRBD1. Losses at the gene ends were 6 bases for V and 7 bases for J; bases not matched to a gene: 8. Germline loops: CDR1 MNHEY, CDR2 SVGAGI. The CDR3 length is 13 residues. In DNA, the CDR3 is TGTGCCAGCAGATTACCAGGGGGATCTGGCTACACCTTC. Protein sequence: CASRLPGGSGYTF.

The J gene is TRBJ2-7, the V gene TRBV7-2; 8 nucleotides align to TRBD2. V shed 5 bases and J 4 bases; nucleotides not matched to a gene: 10. The CDR3 is 15 residues long. Germline CDR1 SGHTA, CDR2 FQGNSA. The DNA for the CDR3 is TGTGCCAGCAGCCCAGCGACTAGCGAGGGATACGAGCAGTACTTC. Translating gives CASSPATSEGYEQYF.

The rearrangement uses TRBV15 and TRBJ1-1; D uncertain. V lost 4 bases and J lost 1, with 16 bases in between. Germline lookup yields CDR1 LNHNV and CDR2 YYDKDF (reference sequence). The CDR3 sequence is 16 residues long. CDR3 DNA: TGTGCCACCAGCAACCTCGAACGGGTACCGAACACTGAAGCTTTCTTT. It translates to CATSNLERVPNTEAFF.

The chain employs TRBV18 and TRBJ2-3; 13 positions agree with TRBD2. Germline-derived CDR1 and CDR2 are KGHSH and LQKENI. The CDR3 consists of 15 residues. Unmatched junction bases numbered 5, after V lost 5 bases and J lost 6 bases. The CDR3 DNA sequence: TGTGCCAGCTCAGCGACGGGACTAGCGGGGGATACGCAGTATTTT. This gives the protein CASSATGLAGDTQYF.

The CDR3 nucleotides read TGTGCCAGCAGTGAGGCCGGATACGAGCAGTACTTC. Protein product: CASSEAGYEQYF. This chain links TRBV4-2 with TRBJ2-7; D is ambiguous. Germline V lookup: CDR1 LGHNA, CDR2 YNFKEQ. The CDR3 extends over 12 amino acids. The V end lost 6 bases, the J end lost 4 bases, and 10 bases lay between the germline ends.

The genes are TRBV5-1 and TRBJ2-3; D might be TRBD2 (5 bases). V was cut by 0 bases and J by 5 bases, with 10 bases left in between. The CDR3 sequence is 14 residues long. The V gene's germline CDR1 is SGHRS and CDR2 YFSETQ. The CDR3 bases are TGCGCCAGCAGCTTGGAGGCTAGCCGAGATACGCAGTATTTT. Translated, it gives CASSLEASRDTQYF.

The V call is TRBV7-2, the J call TRBJ2-7; D gene unclear. V lost 1 base to trimming and J lost 6 bases, with 7 bases between them. Germline V lookup: CDR1 SGHTA, CDR2 FQGNSA. The CDR3 extends over 12 amino acids. This CDR3 is CASSLDLSEQYF. CDR3 nucleotide sequence: TGTGCCAGCAGCTTAGACCTTAGCGAGCAGTACTTC.